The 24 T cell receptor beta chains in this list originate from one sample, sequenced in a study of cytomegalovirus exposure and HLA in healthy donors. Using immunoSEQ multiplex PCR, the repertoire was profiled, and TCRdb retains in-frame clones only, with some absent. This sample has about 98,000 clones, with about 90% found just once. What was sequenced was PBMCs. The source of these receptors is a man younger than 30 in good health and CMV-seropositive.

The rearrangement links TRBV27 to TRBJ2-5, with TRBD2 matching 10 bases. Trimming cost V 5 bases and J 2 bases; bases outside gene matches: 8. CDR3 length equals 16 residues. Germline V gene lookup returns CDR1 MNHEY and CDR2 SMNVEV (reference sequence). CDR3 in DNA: TGTGCCAGCAGTGAAGTAGCGGGGGGTGGGCAAGAGACCCAGTACTTC. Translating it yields CASSEVAGGGQETQYF.

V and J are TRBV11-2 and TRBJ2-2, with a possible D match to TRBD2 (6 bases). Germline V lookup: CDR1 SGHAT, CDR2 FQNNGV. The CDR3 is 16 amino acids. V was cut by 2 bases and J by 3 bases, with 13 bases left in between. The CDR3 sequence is CASSLLWGVDTGELFF. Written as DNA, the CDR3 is TGTGCCAGCAGCTTATTGTGGGGGGTGGACACCGGGGAGCTGTTTTTT.

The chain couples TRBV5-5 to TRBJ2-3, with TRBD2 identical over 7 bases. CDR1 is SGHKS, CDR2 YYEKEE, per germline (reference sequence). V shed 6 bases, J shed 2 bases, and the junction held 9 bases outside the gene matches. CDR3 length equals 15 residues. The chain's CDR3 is CASIRGVSNTDTQYF. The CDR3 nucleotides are TGTGCCAGCATCCGGGGGGTCTCAAACACAGATACGCAGTATTTT.

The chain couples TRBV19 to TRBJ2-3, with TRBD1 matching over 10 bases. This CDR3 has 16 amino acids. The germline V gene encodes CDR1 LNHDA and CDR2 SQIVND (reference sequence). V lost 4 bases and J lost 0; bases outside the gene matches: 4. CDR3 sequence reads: CASSRGTGVSTDTQYF. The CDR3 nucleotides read TGTGCCAGTAGTAGGGGGACAGGGGTGAGCACAGATACGCAGTATTTT.

As DNA, the CDR3 is TGTGCCAGCAGTCCTCCGGGACAGGGGTACCACGAGCAGTACTTC. This translates into CASSPPGQGYHEQYF. V usage is TRBV28 and J usage is TRBJ2-7, with 10 positions matching TRBD1. This CDR3 has 15 amino acids. In germline, CDR1 is MDHEN, CDR2 SYDVKM. J was trimmed by 5 bases and V by 5 bases; bases with no gene match: 9.

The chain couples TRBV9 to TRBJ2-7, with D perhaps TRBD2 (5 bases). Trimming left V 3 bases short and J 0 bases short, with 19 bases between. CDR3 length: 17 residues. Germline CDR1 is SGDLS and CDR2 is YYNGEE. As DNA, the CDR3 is TGTGCCAGCAGCGCGGAGGCCCGGGGAGCGAGCTCCTACGAGCAGTACTTC. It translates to CASSAEARGASSYEQYF.

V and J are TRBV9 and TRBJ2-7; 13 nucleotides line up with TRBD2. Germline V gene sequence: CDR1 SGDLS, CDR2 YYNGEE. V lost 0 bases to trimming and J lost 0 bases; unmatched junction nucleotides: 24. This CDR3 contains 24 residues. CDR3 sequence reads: CASSVETQGLAGSRQTSSSYEQYF. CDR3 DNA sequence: TGTGCCAGCAGCGTAGAAACCCAGGGACTAGCGGGGTCTCGGCAAACAAGTTCCTCCTACGAGCAGTACTTC.

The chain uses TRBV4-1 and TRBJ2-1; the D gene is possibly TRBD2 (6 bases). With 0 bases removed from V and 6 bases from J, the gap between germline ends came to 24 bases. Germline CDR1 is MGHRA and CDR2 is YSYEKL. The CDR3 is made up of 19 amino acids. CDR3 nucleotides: TGCGCCAGCAGCCAAGAGTGGAATAGGGACTCCATTTTAAGCAATGAGCAGTTCTTC. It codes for CASSQEWNRDSILSNEQFF.

The CDR3 DNA reads TGTGCCAGCAGTGTCACCGGGACTCGAACCTACGAGCAGTACTTC. Residues: CASSVTGTRTYEQYF. The V call is TRBV6-1, the J call TRBJ2-7; D is possibly TRBD2 (6 bases). There are 15 residues in the CDR3. Germline V gene sequence: CDR1 MNHNS, CDR2 SASEGT. V lost 4 bases to trimming and J lost 2 bases, with 15 bases between them.

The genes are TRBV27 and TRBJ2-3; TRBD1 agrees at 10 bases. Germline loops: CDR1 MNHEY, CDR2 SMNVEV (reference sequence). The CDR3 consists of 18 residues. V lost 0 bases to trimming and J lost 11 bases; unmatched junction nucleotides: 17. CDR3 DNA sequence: TGTGCCAGCAGTTTATCTTTATACGGACAGGGGGATATAATCCGGCAGTATTTT. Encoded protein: CASSLSLYGQGDIIRQYF.

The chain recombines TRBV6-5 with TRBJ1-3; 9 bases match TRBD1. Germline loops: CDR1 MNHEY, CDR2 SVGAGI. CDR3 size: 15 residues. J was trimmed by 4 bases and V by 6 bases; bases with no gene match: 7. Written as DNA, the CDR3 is TGTGCCAGCAGGGCAACAGGGGGCGCCGGAAACACCATATATTTT. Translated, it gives CASRATGGAGNTIYF.

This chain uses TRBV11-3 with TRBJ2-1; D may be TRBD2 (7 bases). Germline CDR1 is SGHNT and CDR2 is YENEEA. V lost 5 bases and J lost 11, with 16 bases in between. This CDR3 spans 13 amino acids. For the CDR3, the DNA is TGTGCCAGCAGCGGGGACACCGGGACTAAGCAGTTCTTC. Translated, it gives CASSGDTGTKQFF.

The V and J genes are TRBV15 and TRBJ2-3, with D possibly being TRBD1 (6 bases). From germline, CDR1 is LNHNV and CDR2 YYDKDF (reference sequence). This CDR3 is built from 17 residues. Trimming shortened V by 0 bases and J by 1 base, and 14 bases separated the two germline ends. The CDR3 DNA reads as TGTGCCACCAGCAGAGATGGGCGGGCAGGGGGCACAGATACGCAGTATTTT. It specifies CATSRDGRAGGTDTQYF.

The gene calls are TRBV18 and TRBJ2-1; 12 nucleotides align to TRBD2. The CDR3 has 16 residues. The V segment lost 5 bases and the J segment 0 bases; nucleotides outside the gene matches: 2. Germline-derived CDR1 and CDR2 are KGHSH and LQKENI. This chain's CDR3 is CASSTSGGPSYNEQFF. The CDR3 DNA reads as TGTGCCAGCTCAACTAGCGGGGGGCCCTCCTACAATGAGCAGTTCTTC.

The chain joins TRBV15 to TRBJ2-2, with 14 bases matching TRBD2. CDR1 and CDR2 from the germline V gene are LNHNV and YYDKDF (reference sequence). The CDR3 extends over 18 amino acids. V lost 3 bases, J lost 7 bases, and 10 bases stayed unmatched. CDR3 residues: CATSSQEGTSGSFGELFF. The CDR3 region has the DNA TGTGCCACCAGCAGCCAAGAAGGGACTAGCGGGAGCTTCGGGGAGCTGTTTTTT.

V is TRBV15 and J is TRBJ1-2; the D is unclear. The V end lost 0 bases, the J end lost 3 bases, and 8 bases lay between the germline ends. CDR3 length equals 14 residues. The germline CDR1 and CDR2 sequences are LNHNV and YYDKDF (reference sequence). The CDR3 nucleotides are TGTGCCACCAGCAGAGATTACGGAGACTATGGCTACACCTTC. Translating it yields CATSRDYGDYGYTF.

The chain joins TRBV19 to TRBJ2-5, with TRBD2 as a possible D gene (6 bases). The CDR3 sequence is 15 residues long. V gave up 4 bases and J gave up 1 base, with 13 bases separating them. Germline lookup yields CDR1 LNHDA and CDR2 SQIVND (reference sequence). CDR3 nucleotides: TGTGCCAGTAGTACCCTACTAGCTCGCCAAGAGACCCAGTACTTC. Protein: CASSTLLARQETQYF.

Written as DNA, the CDR3 is TGTGCCAGCAGCTTACCTGTGGAGAATGAAGCTTTCTTT. It codes for CASSLPVENEAFF. V and J are TRBV7-2 and TRBJ1-1; no clear D gene. Germline V gene data show CDR1 as SGHTA and CDR2 as FQGNSA. The CDR3 contains 13 residues. V dropped 2 bases and J dropped 7 bases, with 11 bases sitting between them.

The CDR3 DNA reads as TGTGCCAGAAGCACCGGACAGGGAGGCGACACTGAAGCTTTCTTT. This translates into CARSTGQGGDTEAFF. The chain uses TRBV5-3 and TRBJ1-1; 8 bases are a match to TRBD1. TRBV5-3 is labeled an ORF, and its function is uncertain. The CDR3 length is 15 residues. V was clipped by 4 bases and J by 3 bases; unmatched bases: 8.

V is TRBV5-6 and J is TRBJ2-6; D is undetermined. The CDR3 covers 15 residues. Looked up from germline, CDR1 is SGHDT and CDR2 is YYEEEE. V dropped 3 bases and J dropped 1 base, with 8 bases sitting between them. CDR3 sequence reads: CASSSQISGANVLTF. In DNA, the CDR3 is TGTGCCAGCAGCTCGCAGATTTCTGGGGCCAACGTCCTGACTTTC.

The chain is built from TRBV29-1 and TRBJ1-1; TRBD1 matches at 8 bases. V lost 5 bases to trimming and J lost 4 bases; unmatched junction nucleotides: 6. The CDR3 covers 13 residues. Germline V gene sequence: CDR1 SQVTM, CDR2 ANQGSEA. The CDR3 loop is CSVPDRGSTEAFF. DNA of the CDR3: TGCAGCGTTCCTGACAGGGGTAGCACTGAAGCTTTCTTT. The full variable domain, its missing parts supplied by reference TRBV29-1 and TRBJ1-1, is SAVISQKPSRDICQRGTSLTIQCQVDSQVTMMFWYRQQPGQSLTLIATANQGSEATYESGFVIDKFPISRPNLTFSTLTVSNMSPEDSSIYLCSVPDRGSTEAFFGQGTRLTVV.

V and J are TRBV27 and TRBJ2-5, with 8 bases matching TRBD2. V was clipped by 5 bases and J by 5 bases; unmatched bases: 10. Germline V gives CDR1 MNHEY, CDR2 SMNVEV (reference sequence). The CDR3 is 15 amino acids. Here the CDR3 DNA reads TGTGCCAGCAGTCCGGGGGGGGTGCCCGACGAGACCCAGTACTTC. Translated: CASSPGGVPDETQYF.

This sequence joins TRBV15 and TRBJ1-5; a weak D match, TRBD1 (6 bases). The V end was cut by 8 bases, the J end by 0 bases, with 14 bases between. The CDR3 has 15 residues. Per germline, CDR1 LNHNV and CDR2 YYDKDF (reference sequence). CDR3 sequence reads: CATAPDSYSNQPQHF. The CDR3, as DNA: TGTGCCACCGCCCCGGACAGTTATAGCAATCAGCCCCAGCATTTT.

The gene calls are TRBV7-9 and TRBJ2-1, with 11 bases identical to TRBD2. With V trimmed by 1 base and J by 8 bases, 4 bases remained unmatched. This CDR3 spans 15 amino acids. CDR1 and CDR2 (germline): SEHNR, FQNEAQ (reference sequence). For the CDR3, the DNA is TGTGCCAGCAGCTTAGTTGGGACTAGCGGTGATGAGCAGTTCTTC. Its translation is CASSLVGTSGDEQFF.